These T cell receptor beta chains were read from a single sample in a study of CD8 T cells in Susac syndrome. TCRdb reanalysed the immunoSEQ multiplex PCR reads using MiXCR and keeps one entry per CDR3 protein. The sample includes approximately 180,000 distinct CDR3 sequences, 90% to 97% of them seen just once. What was sequenced was CD4+ T cells from PBMCs. These receptors were collected from a human donor with multiple sclerosis. Each CDR3 is given with its conserved first and last residue. A D gene is named only where the DNA matches it firmly.

CDR3nt	CDR3aa	d_gene	v_gene	j_gene
TGTGCCTGGAGTACGAGCTCCTACGAGCAGTACTTC	CAWSTSSYEQYF	.	TRBV30	TRBJ2-7
TGTGCCAGCAGCCTTTGGACAGGGGGGGCCGGGGAGCTGTTTTTT	CASSLWTGGAGELFF	TRBD1	TRBV3-1	TRBJ2-2
TGCGCCAGCAGCTTGGGGGCGTCGGTCTCCTACGAGCAGTACTTC	CASSLGASVSYEQYF	.	TRBV5-1	TRBJ2-7
TGTGCCAGCAGCCGGACAGGGAAAACTGAAGCTTTCTTT	CASSRTGKTEAFF	TRBD1	TRBV9	TRBJ1-1
TGTGCCTGGAAACGGCAGGGCGATGAAAAACTGTTTTTT	CAWKRQGDEKLFF	.	TRBV30	TRBJ1-4
TGTGCCAGCTCACGGGACGGAAGTTTCTACGAGCAGTACTTC	CASSRDGSFYEQYF	.	TRBV18	TRBJ2-7
TGTGCCAGCTCACCAACGAGCTCTGGGGCCAACGTCCTGACTTTC	CASSPTSSGANVLTF	.	TRBV18	TRBJ2-6
TGTGCCAGCAGAACACAGGGGAACCGTAACTATGGCTACACCTTC	CASRTQGNRNYGYTF	TRBD1	TRBV28	TRBJ1-2
TGCAGCGTTGCCTTCACCGGGACAGGGGGCGACTCACCCCTCCACTTT	CSVAFTGTGGDSPLHF	TRBD1	TRBV29-1	TRBJ1-6
TGTGCCAGCACCCCTTTAAGAGGGCAAGGGAATGAGCAGTTCTTC	CASTPLRGQGNEQFF	.	TRBV12-3/TRBV12-4	TRBJ2-1